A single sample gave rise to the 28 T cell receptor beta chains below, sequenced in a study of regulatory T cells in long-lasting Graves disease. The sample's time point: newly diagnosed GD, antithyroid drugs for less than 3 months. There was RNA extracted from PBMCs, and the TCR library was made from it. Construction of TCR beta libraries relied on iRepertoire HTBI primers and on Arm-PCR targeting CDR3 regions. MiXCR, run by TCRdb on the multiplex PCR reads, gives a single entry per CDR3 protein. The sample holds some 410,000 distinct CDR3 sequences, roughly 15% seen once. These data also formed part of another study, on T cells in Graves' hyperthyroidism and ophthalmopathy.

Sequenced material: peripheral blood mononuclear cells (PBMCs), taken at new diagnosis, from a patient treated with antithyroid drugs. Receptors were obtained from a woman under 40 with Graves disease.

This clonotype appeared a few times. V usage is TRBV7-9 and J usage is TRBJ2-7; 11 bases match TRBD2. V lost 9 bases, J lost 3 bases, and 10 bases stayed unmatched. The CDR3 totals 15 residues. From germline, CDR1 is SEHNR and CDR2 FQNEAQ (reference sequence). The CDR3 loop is CASSTGTSGHYEQYF. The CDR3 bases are TGTGCCAGTTCAACCGGGACTAGCGGACACTACGAGCAGTACTTC.

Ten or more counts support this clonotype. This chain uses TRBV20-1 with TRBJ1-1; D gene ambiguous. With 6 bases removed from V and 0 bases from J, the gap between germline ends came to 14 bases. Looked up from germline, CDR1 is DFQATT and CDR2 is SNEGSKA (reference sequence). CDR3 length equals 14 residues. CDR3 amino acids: CSAPFYSMNTEAFF. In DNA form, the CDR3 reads TGCAGTGCCCCGTTTTACAGTATGAACACTGAAGCTTTCTTT.

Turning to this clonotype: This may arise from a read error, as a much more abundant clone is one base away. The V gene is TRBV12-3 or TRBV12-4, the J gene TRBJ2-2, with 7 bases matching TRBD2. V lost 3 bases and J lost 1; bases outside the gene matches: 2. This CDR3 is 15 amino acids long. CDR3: CASSFLAVNTGELFF. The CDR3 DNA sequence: TGTGCCAGCAGTTTCCTAGCGGTGAACACCGGGGAGCTGTTTTTT.

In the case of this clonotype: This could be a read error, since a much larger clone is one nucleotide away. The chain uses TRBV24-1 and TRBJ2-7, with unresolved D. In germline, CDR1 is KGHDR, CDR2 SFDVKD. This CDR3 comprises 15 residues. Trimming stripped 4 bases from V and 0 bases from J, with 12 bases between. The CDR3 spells CATSDPAESSYEQYF. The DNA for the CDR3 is TGTGCCACCAGTGACCCGGCAGAGAGCTCCTACGAGCAGTACTTC.

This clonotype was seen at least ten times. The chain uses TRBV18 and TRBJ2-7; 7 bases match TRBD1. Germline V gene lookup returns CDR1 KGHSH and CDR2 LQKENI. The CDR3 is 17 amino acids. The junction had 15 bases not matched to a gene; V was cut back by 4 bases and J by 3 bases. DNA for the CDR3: TGTGCCAGCTCACAGAATTACGGGACAGCGAACTTCTACGAGCAGTACTTC. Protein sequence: CASSQNYGTANFYEQYF.

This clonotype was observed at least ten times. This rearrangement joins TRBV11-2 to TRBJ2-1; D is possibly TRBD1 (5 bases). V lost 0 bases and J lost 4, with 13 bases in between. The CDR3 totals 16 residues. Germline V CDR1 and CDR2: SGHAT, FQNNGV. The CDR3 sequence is CASSLEGVAQYNEQFF. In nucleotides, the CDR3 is TGTGCCAGCAGCTTAGAAGGGGTAGCACAATACAATGAGCAGTTCTTC.

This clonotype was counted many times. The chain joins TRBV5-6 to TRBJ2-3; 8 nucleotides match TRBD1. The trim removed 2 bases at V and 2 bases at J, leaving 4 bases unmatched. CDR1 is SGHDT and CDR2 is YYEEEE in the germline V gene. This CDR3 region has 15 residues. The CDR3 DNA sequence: TGTGCCAGCAGCTTCGGGACAGGAACCACAGATACGCAGTATTTT. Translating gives CASSFGTGTTDTQYF.

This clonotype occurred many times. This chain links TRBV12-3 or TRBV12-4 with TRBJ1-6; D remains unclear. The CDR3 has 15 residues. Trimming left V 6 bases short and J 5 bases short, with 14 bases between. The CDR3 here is CASREQASDNSPLHF. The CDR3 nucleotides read TGTGCCAGCAGGGAACAAGCGTCCGATAATTCACCCCTCCACTTT.

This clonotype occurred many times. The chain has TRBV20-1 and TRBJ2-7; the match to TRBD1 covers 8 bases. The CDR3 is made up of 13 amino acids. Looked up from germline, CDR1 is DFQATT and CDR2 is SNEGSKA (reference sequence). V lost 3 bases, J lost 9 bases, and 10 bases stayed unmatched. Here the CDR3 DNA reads TGCAGTGCTAGCGGCAGGGGGCGTGTAATGCAGTACTTC. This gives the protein CSASGRGRVMQYF.

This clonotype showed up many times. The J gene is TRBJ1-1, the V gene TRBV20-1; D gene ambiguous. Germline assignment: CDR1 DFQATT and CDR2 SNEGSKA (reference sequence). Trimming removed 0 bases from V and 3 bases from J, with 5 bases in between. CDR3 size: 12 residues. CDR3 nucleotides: TGCAGTGCTAGAGACCCTGACACTGAAGCTTTCTTT. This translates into CSARDPDTEAFF.

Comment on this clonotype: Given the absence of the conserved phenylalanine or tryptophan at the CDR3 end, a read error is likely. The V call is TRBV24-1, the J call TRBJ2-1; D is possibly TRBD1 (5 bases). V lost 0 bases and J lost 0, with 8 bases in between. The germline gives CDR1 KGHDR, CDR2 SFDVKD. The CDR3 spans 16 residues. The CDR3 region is CATSDLKGHSYNEQFS. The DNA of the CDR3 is TGTGCCACCAGTGATTTGAAGGGGCACTCCTACAATGAGCAGTTCTCC.

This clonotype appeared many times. CDR3 amino acids: CASSQPNSEAFF. The CDR3 DNA follows: TGTGCCAGCAGCCAACCGAATAGTGAAGCTTTCTTT. The rearrangement joins TRBV3-1 to TRBJ1-1; no firm D call. There are 12 residues in the CDR3. The germline CDR1 and CDR2 sequences are LGHDT and YNNKEL (reference sequence). V dropped 2 bases and J dropped 7 bases, with 8 bases sitting between them.

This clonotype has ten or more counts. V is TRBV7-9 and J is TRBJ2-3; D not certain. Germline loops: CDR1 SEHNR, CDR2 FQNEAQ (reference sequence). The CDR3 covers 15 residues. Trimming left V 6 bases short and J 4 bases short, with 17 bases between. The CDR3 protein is CASRPLRVASDTQYF. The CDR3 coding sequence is TGTGCCAGCAGACCCCTCCGAGTAGCTTCAGATACGCAGTATTTT.

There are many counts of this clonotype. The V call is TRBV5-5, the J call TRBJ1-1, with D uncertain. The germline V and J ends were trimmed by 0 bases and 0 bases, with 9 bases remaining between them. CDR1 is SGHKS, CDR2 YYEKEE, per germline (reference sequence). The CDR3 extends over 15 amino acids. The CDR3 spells CASSLAPTMNTEAFF. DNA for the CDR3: TGTGCCAGCAGCTTGGCTCCAACCATGAACACTGAAGCTTTCTTT.

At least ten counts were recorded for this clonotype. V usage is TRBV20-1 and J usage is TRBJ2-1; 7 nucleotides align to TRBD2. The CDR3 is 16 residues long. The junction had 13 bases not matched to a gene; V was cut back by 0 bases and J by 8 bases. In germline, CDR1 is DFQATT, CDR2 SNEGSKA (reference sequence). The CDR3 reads CSARDPQGGSGDEQFF. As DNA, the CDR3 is TGCAGTGCTAGAGACCCCCAGGGCGGGAGTGGCGATGAGCAGTTCTTC.

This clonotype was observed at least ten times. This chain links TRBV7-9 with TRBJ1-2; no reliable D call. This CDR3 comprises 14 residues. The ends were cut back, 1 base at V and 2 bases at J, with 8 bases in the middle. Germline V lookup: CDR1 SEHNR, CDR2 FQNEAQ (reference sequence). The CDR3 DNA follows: TGTGCCAGCAGCTTAGAAGGATTCAACTATGGCTACACCTTC. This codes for CASSLEGFNYGYTF. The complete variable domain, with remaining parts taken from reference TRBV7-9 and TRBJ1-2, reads DTGVSQNPRHKITKRGQNVTFRCDPISEHNRLYWYRQTLGQGPEFLTYFQNEAQLEKSRLLSDRFSAERPKGSFSTLEIQRTEQGDSAMYLCASSLEGFNYGYTFGSGTRLTVV.

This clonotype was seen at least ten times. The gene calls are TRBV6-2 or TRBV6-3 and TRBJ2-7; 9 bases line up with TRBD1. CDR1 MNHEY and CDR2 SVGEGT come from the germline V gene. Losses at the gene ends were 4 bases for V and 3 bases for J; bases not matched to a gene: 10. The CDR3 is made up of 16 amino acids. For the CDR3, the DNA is TGTGCCAGCAGTTCCTCACCGGGACAGGGACACTACGAGCAGTACTTC. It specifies CASSSSPGQGHYEQYF.

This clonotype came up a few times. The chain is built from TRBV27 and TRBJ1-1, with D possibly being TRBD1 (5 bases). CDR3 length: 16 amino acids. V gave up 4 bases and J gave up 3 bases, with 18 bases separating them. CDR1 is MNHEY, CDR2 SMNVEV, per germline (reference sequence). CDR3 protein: CASSSRQGMSDTEAFF. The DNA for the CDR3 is TGTGCCAGCAGTTCCCGGCAGGGAATGTCGGACACTGAAGCTTTCTTT.

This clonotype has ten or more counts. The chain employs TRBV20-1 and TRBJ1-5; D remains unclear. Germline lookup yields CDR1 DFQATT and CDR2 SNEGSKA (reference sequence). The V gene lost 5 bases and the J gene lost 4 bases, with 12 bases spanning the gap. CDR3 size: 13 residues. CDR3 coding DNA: TGCAGTGCTTTAACAGAGATGAATCAGCCCCAGCATTTT. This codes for CSALTEMNQPQHF.

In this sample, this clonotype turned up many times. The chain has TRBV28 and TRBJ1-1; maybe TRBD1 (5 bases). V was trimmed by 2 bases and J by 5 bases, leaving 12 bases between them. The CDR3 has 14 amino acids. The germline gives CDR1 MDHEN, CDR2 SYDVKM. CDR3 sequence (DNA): TGTGCCAGCAGTTTACTTCAGGGTACGACTGAAGCTTTCTTT. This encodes CASSLLQGTTEAFF.

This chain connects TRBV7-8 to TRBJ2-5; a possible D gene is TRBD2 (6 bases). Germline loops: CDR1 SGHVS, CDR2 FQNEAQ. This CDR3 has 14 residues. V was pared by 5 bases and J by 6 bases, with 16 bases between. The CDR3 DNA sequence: TGTGCCAGCAGCACCCCCGGGGGTAGAAAGACCCAGTACTTC. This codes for CASSTPGGRKTQYF.

The CDR3 loop is CASSPRTGYQPQHF. As DNA, the CDR3 is TGTGCCAGCAGCCCCCGGACAGGGTATCAGCCCCAGCATTTT. This chain connects TRBV6-2 or TRBV6-3 to TRBJ1-5, with 8 bases matching TRBD1. The CDR3 extends over 14 amino acids. Germline-derived CDR1 and CDR2 are MNHEY and SVGEGT. Trimming took 6 bases from V and 5 from J; bases not matched to a gene: 6.

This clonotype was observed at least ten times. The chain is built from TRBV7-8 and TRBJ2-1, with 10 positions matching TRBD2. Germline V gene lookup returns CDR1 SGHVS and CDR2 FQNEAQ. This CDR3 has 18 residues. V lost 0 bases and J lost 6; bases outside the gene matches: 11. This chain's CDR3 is CASSLAWVAGGDPNEQFF. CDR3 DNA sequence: TGTGCCAGCAGCTTAGCGTGGGTAGCGGGAGGAGATCCCAATGAGCAGTTCTTC.

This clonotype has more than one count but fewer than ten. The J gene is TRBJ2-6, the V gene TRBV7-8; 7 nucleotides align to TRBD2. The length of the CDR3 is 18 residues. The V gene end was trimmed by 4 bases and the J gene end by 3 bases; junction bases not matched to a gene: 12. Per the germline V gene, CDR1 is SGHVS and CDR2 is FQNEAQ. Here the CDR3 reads CASSWGGGSKYGANVLTF. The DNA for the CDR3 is TGTGCCAGCAGCTGGGGGGGAGGGTCTAAATATGGGGCCAACGTCCTGACTTTC.

CDR3 amino acids: CASSSSPRNTEAFF. DNA of the CDR3: TGTGCCAGCAGCTCAAGCCCCCGGAACACTGAAGCTTTCTTT. The chain uses TRBV12-3 or TRBV12-4 and TRBJ1-1, with D hard to call. Trimming removed 6 bases from V and 1 base from J, with 12 bases in between. There are 14 residues in the CDR3.

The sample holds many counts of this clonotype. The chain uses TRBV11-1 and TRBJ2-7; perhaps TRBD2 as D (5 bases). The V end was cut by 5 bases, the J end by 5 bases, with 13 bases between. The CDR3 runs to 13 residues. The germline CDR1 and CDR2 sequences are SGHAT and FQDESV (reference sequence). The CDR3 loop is CASSGRAPHEQYF. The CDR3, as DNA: TGTGCCAGCAGCGGGAGAGCCCCCCACGAGCAGTACTTC. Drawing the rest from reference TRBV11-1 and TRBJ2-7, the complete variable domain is EAEVAQSPRYKITEKSQAVAFWCDPISGHATLYWYRQILGQGPELLVQFQDESVVDDSQLPKDRFSAERLKGVDSTLKIQPAELGDSAMYLCASSGRAPHEQYFGPGTRLTVT.

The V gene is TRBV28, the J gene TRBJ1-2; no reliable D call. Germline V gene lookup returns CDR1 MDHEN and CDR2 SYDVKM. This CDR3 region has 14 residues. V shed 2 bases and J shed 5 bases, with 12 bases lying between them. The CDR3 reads CASSLEEASYGYTF. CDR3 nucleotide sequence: TGTGCCAGCAGTTTAGAGGAGGCGTCTTATGGCTACACCTTC.

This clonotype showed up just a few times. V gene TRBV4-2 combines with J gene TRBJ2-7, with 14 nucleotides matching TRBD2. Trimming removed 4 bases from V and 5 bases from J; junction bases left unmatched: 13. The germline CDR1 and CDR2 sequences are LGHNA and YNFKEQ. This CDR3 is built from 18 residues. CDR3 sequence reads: CASSRSRGLAGVRDEQYF. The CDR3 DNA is TGTGCCAGCAGCCGATCTCGGGGACTAGCGGGAGTCAGGGACGAGCAGTACTTC.